The present T cell receptor beta chain was sequenced within a study of regulatory T cells in long-lasting Graves disease. Study-wide context: A definition of persistent Graves' disease required over 5 years of antithyroid drugs plus positive TSH receptor antibodies. Study outcomes and limitations: The study found lower TCR diversity in persistent Graves' patients than in newly diagnosed ones.

To make TCR beta libraries, researchers used iRepertoire HTBI primers and Arm-PCR of CDR3 regions. In the original processing: Identification yielded 62 TRBV and some 15 TRBJ segments across samples. TCRdb analysed the multiplex PCR reads with MiXCR anew, one entry per CDR3 protein. TCRdb's processing, not the authors', yielded these V and J calls. The data show about 470,000 distinct CDR3 sequences, under 25% seen once. This sample's time point: persistent/refractory GD, antithyroid drugs over 5 years with positive TRAb. From RNA extracted from PBMCs, the TCR library was made. Graves' disease diagnoses used American Thyroid Association guidelines. This clonotype was seen at least ten times. The antigen is unknown. Germline lookup yields CDR1 MNHNS and CDR2 SASEGT. This CDR3 comprises 14 residues. The V end lost 0 bases, the J end lost 2 bases, and 7 bases lay between the germline ends.

The clonotype was recovered from a female donor with Graves disease. The chain carries TRBV6-1 and TRBJ2-5; D is unresolved. The input for sequencing was peripheral blood mononuclear cells (PBMCs), taken when the disease was refractory, from a patient treated with antithyroid drugs. As DNA, the CDR3 is TGTGCCAGCAGTGAAGCGCACCAACAAGAGACCCAGTACTTC. Amino acid sequence: CASSEAHQQETQYF.